Listed below are T cell receptor beta chains from one sample, sequenced in a study of cytomegalovirus exposure and HLA in healthy donors. Measured with immunoSEQ multiplex PCR; TCRdb has only the in-frame clones, and not every one. The sample includes more than 120,000 clones, around 86% of them seen just once. Sequenced input: PBMCs. All receptors derive from a woman between 25 and 40 years old in good health and CMV-seronegative. The CDR3 runs from the conserved cysteine through the conserved F or W. D genes are given only for firm matches. Clone size is not always given. Where it is, it says once, few, many or a class for expanded clones.

D	V	J	length	size	CDR3	DNA
TRBD2	TRBV5-6	TRBJ2-5	16	-	CASSFTKGGRQETQYF	TGTGCCAGCAGCTTCACCAAAGGCGGGAGACAAGAGACCCAGTACTTC
TRBD1	TRBV19	TRBJ2-7	15	-	CATTKRDRGFNEQYF	TGTGCCACCACTAAGAGAGACAGGGGTTTCAACGAGCAGTACTTC
TRBD1	TRBV7-3	TRBJ2-6	18	few	CASSTTGTGFSGANVLTF	TGTGCCAGCAGCACAACCGGGACAGGGTTCTCTGGGGCCAACGTCCTGACTTTC
-	TRBV30	TRBJ2-7	12	-	CAWSVSGWEQYF	TGTGCCTGGAGTGTATCAGGGTGGGAGCAGTACTTC
-	TRBV30	TRBJ2-7	11	-	CAWSGGAGTYF	TGTGCCTGGAGTGGAGGGGCCGGGACTTACTTC
-	TRBV30	TRBJ1-2	14	-	CAWSFGGPDYGYTF	TGTGCCTGGAGTTTTGGGGGCCCGGACTATGGCTACACCTTC
-	TRBV5-4	TRBJ2-7	14	-	CASSSDSISHEQYF	TGTGCCAGCAGCTCGGACAGTATTTCCCACGAGCAGTACTTC
TRBD2	TRBV4-1	TRBJ2-1	18	few	CASSQKVPGLAGYNEQFF	TGCGCCAGCAGCCAGAAGGTCCCCGGACTAGCGGGGTACAATGAGCAGTTCTTC
TRBD1	TRBV7-2	TRBJ2-7	13	few	CASSFDRDYEQYF	TGTGCCAGCAGTTTCGACAGGGACTACGAGCAGTACTTC
TRBD2	TRBV18	TRBJ2-7	13	-	CASIAGGSYEQYF	TGTGCCAGCATAGCGGGCGGGAGCTACGAGCAGTACTTC
-	TRBV5-6	TRBJ1-1	15	few	CASSPGESLNTEAFF	TGTGCCAGCAGCCCCGGTGAGAGTTTAAACACTGAAGCTTTCTTT
TRBD1	TRBV6-5	TRBJ1-1	14	-	CASRRDRANTEAFF	TGTGCCAGCAGACGAGACAGGGCCAACACTGAAGCTTTCTTT
-	TRBV9	TRBJ2-2	12	-	CASSVVSGELFF	TGTGCCAGCAGCGTAGTATCCGGGGAGCTGTTTTTT
TRBD1	TRBV29-1	TRBJ1-1	13	few	CSAPGQGITEAFF	TGCAGCGCTCCGGGACAGGGTATCACTGAAGCTTTCTTT
-	TRBV11-2	TRBJ2-4	14	-	CASSLAWGAVVQYF	TGTGCCAGCAGCTTAGCCTGGGGCGCCGTCGTTCAGTACTTC
-	TRBV5-1	TRBJ1-2	14	-	CASSLAGEGLGYTF	TGCGCCAGCAGCTTGGCCGGGGAAGGATTAGGCTACACCTTC
TRBD2	TRBV7-9	TRBJ2-2	15	few	CATQRGTSGTGELFF	TGTGCCACCCAGCGGGGGACTAGCGGGACCGGGGAGCTGTTTTTT
-	TRBV19	TRBJ1-2	14	-	CASTTIRVDYGYTF	TGTGCCAGTACGACGATCCGGGTCGACTATGGCTACACCTTC
-	TRBV11-2	TRBJ2-1	15	-	CASSPREQRYNEQFF	TGTGCCAGCAGTCCGAGGGAACAGCGATACAATGAGCAGTTCTTC
TRBD1	TRBV6-6	TRBJ1-3	15	-	CASSSRTGSTNTIYF	TGTGCCAGCAGTTCTCGGACAGGGAGTACGAACACCATATATTTT
TRBD2	TRBV7-9	TRBJ2-7	15	-	CSSSPGGGSNYEQYF	TGTTCCAGCAGCCCAGGCGGGGGGTCGAACTACGAGCAGTACTTC
-	TRBV14	TRBJ1-3	17	-	CASSHNGQHLSGNTIYF	TGTGCCAGCAGCCATAATGGACAGCACCTCTCTGGAAACACCATATATTTT
TRBD2	TRBV9	TRBJ2-3	18	-	CASSFGLAGGAVGDTQYF	TGTGCCAGCAGCTTTGGACTAGCGGGGGGGGCAGTCGGAGATACGCAGTATTTT
-	TRBV2	TRBJ1-3	15	-	CASSRRVGSGNTIYF	TGTGCCAGCAGTCGCAGGGTCGGCTCTGGAAACACCATATATTTT
-	TRBV7-8	TRBJ2-2	15	-	CASSLEWGDNGELFF	TGTGCCAGCAGCTTAGAGTGGGGGGATAACGGGGAGCTGTTTTTT
-	TRBV7-9	TRBJ2-7	15	-	CASSQWGQGIYEQYF	TGTGCCAGCAGCCAATGGGGTCAGGGCATCTACGAGCAGTACTTC
TRBD1	TRBV30	TRBJ2-3	16	-	CAWSIRTGGAADTQYF	TGTGCCTGGAGTATCCGGACAGGGGGGGCGGCAGATACGCAGTATTTT
-	TRBV18	TRBJ2-2	16	-	CASSPQSVLHTGELFF	TGTGCCAGCTCACCACAAAGCGTCCTCCACACCGGGGAGCTGTTTTTT
-	TRBV7-2	TRBJ1-1	15	-	CASSSQAYMNTEAFF	TGTGCCAGCAGCAGCCAGGCATACATGAACACTGAAGCTTTCTTT
-	TRBV5-8	TRBJ2-3	14	-	CASSFSSGTDTQYF	TGTGCCAGCAGCTTCTCTTCGGGCACAGATACGCAGTATTTT
TRBD2	TRBV7-2	TRBJ2-3	15	-	CASSRAGVSTDTQYF	TGTGCCAGCAGCCGGGCGGGGGTTAGCACAGATACGCAGTATTTT
-	TRBV25-1	TRBJ1-1	12	-	CASSGQNTEAFF	TGTGCCAGCAGTGGACAGAACACTGAAGCTTTCTTT
TRBD2	TRBV5-1	TRBJ2-7	18	few	CASSLATGLAGSSYEQYF	TGCGCCAGCAGCTTGGCTACCGGACTAGCGGGAAGCTCCTACGAGCAGTACTTC
TRBD2	TRBV7-9	TRBJ2-3	15	-	CASSFDSGITDTQYF	TGTGCCAGCAGCTTTGATAGCGGGATCACAGATACGCAGTATTTT
TRBD2	TRBV7-2	TRBJ2-2	14	-	CASSLSGFSGELFF	TGTGCCAGCAGCCTTAGCGGGTTCAGCGGGGAGCTGTTTTTT
-	TRBV7-9	TRBJ2-1	13	-	CASSTASKNEQFF	TGTGCCAGCAGCACGGCTAGCAAGAATGAGCAGTTCTTC
TRBD2	TRBV9	TRBJ2-5	16	-	CASSGRTSGSLETQYF	TGTGCCAGCAGCGGCCGGACTAGCGGGAGCTTAGAGACCCAGTACTTC
TRBD1	TRBV28	TRBJ2-7	15	-	CASERADRGFYEQYF	TGTGCCAGCGAGAGGGCGGACAGGGGATTCTACGAGCAGTACTTC
-	TRBV28	TRBJ1-2	16	-	CASSLGRAGVDYGYTF	TGTGCCAGCAGTTTAGGCAGGGCGGGAGTTGACTATGGCTACACCTTC
-	TRBV28	TRBJ2-5	12	-	CASGGLEETQYF	TGTGCCAGCGGCGGGCTGGAGGAGACCCAGTACTTC
TRBD1	TRBV29-1	TRBJ2-7	12	-	CSVEGQGVEQYF	TGCAGCGTTGAAGGGCAGGGGGTCGAGCAGTACTTC
-	TRBV10-3	TRBJ2-2	15	-	CAISEERPDTGELFF	TGTGCCATCAGTGAGGAGCGTCCGGACACCGGGGAGCTGTTTTTT
-	TRBV6-1	TRBJ1-6	13	-	CASSDIRHSPLHF	TGTGCCAGCAGTGATATCAGGCATTCACCCCTCCACTTT
TRBD1	TRBV30	TRBJ1-2	16	-	CAWGSSPGQKYYGYTF	TGTGCCTGGGGGTCCAGTCCGGGACAGAAATATTATGGCTACACCTTC
TRBD2	TRBV7-2	TRBJ2-3	19	-	CASSSPGAGGPGGTDTQYF	TGTGCCAGCAGCAGCCCGGGGGCGGGGGGGCCTGGGGGCACAGATACGCAGTATTTT
TRBD2	TRBV12-5	TRBJ2-2	16	-	CASGLNSGGATGELFF	TGTGCTAGTGGTTTGAACAGCGGGGGGGCCACCGGGGAGCTGTTTTTT
TRBD1	TRBV27	TRBJ2-1	13	-	CASSSRTGGEQFF	TGTGCCAGCAGTTCCAGAACAGGGGGGGAGCAGTTCTTC
-	TRBV23-1	TRBJ2-7	14	-	CASSHSDGGYEQYF	TGCGCCAGCAGTCACTCTGACGGAGGATACGAGCAGTACTTC
TRBD1	TRBV7-2	TRBJ1-2	14	-	CASSTGGTLGGYTF	TGTGCCAGCAGCACAGGGGGCACCCTTGGTGGCTACACCTTC
-	TRBV5-4	TRBJ1-2	14	-	CASSWGEEDYGYTF	TGTGCCAGCAGCTGGGGGGAGGAGGACTATGGCTACACCTTC